Here is one TCR beta chain with its context. As yet, its antigen is unknown. Unique molecular identifiers had been added to the TCR beta cDNA libraries. MiXCR was run by TCRdb on the PCR reads, yielding one entry per CDR3 protein. The repertoire has roughly 540,000 distinct CDR3 sequences, 34% of them found once; the top ten carry 4.5% to 7.5%. The data were taken from a study of post-analysis software for immune sequencing data. Study results and caveats: For normalized Chao1 diversity, multiple sclerosis patients scored significantly lower than controls did.

The receptor comes from a girl younger than 18 with multiple sclerosis. Sequenced material: blood.

In nucleotides, the CDR3 is TGTGCCAGCAGTTATGGAGGGGCCGCCTACGAGCAGTACTTC. Translation gives CASSYGGAAYEQYF. The V call is TRBV27, the J call TRBJ2-7, with D possibly TRBD2 on 6 matching bases. The CDR3 contains 14 residues. Germline V CDR1 and CDR2: MNHEY, SMNVEV (reference sequence). The V end lost 4 bases, the J end lost 2 bases, and 12 bases lay between the germline ends.